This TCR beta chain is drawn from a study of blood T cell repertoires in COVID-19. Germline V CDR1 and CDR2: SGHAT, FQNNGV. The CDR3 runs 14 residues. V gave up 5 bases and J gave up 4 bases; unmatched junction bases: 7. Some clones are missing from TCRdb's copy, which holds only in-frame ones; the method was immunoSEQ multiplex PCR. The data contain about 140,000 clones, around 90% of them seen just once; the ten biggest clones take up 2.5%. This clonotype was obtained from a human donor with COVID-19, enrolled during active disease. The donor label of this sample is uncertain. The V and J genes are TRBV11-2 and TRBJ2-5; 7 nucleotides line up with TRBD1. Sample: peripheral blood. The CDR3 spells CASSPKTGLETQYF. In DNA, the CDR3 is TGTGCCAGCAGCCCGAAGACAGGGCTAGAGACCCAGTACTTC.